This entry features one TCR beta chain sequence. Libraries were prepared by immunoSEQ multiplex PCR; TCRdb keeps only in-frame clonotypes and omits some of them. The sample records about 260,000 clones, 75% to 95% being singletons. The CDR3 sequence is 11 residues long. The germline gives CDR1 DFQATT, CDR2 SNEGSKA (reference sequence). The ends were cut back, 2 bases at V and 6 bases at J, with 5 bases in the middle. The entry originates in a study of blood T cell repertoires in COVID-19. Seattle enrolled patients during active infection and tracked them longitudinally. The chain couples TRBV20-1 to TRBJ2-1; D gene ambiguous. The material sequenced was peripheral blood. The receptor was derived from a person under 30 with COVID-19, enrolled during active disease. CDR3 sequence reads: CSARPLNEQFF. For the CDR3, the DNA is TGCAGTGCTAGACCCCTCAATGAGCAGTTCTTC.